This entry is about one TCR beta chain. Its antigen is unknown. Arm-PCR with iRepertoire HTBI primers amplified the CDR3 regions for these TCR beta libraries. TCRdb fed the multiplex PCR reads into MiXCR, producing one record per CDR3 protein. The sample records roughly 610,000 distinct CDR3 sequences, about 16% being singletons. Trimming left V 7 bases short and J 5 bases short, with 20 bases between. Per the germline V gene, CDR1 is MDHEN and CDR2 is SYDVKM. This CDR3 contains 16 residues. Time point denoted: newly diagnosed GD, antithyroid drugs for less than 3 months. Scientists built the TCR library using RNA that was extracted from PBMCs. By American Thyroid Association guidelines, Graves' disease was diagnosed in the cohort. The sample is drawn from a study of regulatory T cells in long-lasting Graves disease. Study-wide results and limits: There was favoring of TRBV28, TRBJ1-2 and TRBJ2-5 in persistent disease.

Separately, the same data were catalogued under a study of T cells in Graves' hyperthyroidism and ophthalmopathy. That study adds: During a first-round RT-PCR of the TCR CDR3, the HTBI primer set was used.

The rearrangement uses TRBV28 and TRBJ1-4; the D is unclear. The TCR sequence derives from a man younger than 35 with Graves disease. The source material was peripheral blood mononuclear cells (PBMCs), sampled at new diagnosis, from a patient treated with antithyroid drugs. CDR3 in amino acids: CASTLGSSSLNEKLFF. The CDR3 DNA reads TGTGCCAGCACTCTGGGCTCCTCGAGTTTGAATGAAAAACTGTTTTTT.